This is a list of T cell receptor beta chains from one sample in a study of T cell responses to AZD1222 COVID-19 vaccine. Repertoires were generated with immunoSEQ multiplex PCR, while TCRdb's copy carries only in-frame clones and drops some. The data show about 130,000 clones, around nine tenths seen once. The starting material was peripheral blood, obtained on day 0 of AZD1222 vaccination. The receptors were sampled from an adult in good health. Each CDR3 is given with its conserved first and last residue. A D gene is named only where the DNA matches it firmly. Size is omitted from some rows. Given values are once, few, many or a class for expanded clones.

TRBV5-6	NA	NA	TRBJ1-6	TGTGCCAGCAGCACAGAAACCCGGAGATCAAATTCACCCCTCCACTTT	CASSTETRRSNSPLHF
TRBV5-8	NA	NA	TRBJ1-1	TGTGCCAGCAGCTGGGCCGTGAGGGGGATGAACACTGAAGCTTTCTTT	CASSWAVRGMNTEAFF
TRBV9	NA	TRBD2	TRBJ2-2	TGTGCCAGCAGCGTAGCGGGGGGGCCCGGGGAGCTGTTTTTT	CASSVAGGPGELFF
TRBV7-3	NA	TRBD1	TRBJ1-2	TGTGCCAGCAGCTATACAGGGGGCAACTATGGCTACACCTTC	CASSYTGGNYGYTF
TRBV6-5	NA	TRBD1	TRBJ1-6	TGTGCCAGCAGCTTGACAGGGAATTCACCCCTCCACTTT	CASSLTGNSPLHF
TRBV6-2/TRBV6-3	NA	NA	TRBJ1-2	TGTGCCAGCAGTTACGGAGAGTTGGACTATGGCTACACCTTC	CASSYGELDYGYTF
TRBV4-3	NA	NA	TRBJ2-7	TGCGCCAGCGGTCTCGGGTTGGGTATCACCTACGAGCAGTACTTC	CASGLGLGITYEQYF
TRBV21-1	NA	NA	TRBJ1-2	TGTGCCAGCAGCCTTTGGGCGGACTATGGCTACACCTTC	CASSLWADYGYTF
TRBV28	once	NA	TRBJ1-1	TGTGCCAGCAGCGACCCCCGCGGAATGAACACTGAAGCTTTCTTT	CASSDPRGMNTEAFF
TRBV19	NA	NA	TRBJ1-5	TGTGCCAGTAGTATCTGGAGTAGCAATCAGCCCCAGCATTTT	CASSIWSSNQPQHF
TRBV9	NA	TRBD1	TRBJ1-2	TGTGCCAGCAGCGCTTGGGACAGCACAAAAACTAACTATGGCTACACCTTC	CASSAWDSTKTNYGYTF
TRBV6-2/TRBV6-3	NA	NA	TRBJ2-3	TGTGCCAGCAGTCAGGGACCGCGTACGCAGTATTTT	CASSQGPRTQYF
TRBV19	NA	NA	TRBJ1-5	TGTGCCAGTACTCCCATCGGCGGCAGGGCCTCCGGGCAGCCCCAGCATTTT	CASTPIGGRASGQPQHF
TRBV29-1	NA	NA	TRBJ2-3	TGCAGCGCCCATGAGCCCACGGCTACGCAGTATTTT	CSAHEPTATQYF
TRBV6-1	medium-sized	NA	TRBJ2-7	TGTGCCAGCAGTGAAGAAGATGGGGTTGGGCCCTACGAGCAGTACTTC	CASSEEDGVGPYEQYF
TRBV5-1	NA	TRBD1	TRBJ2-7	TGCGCCAGCAGCCGGGGACAGGTTGTCGACGAGCAGTACTTC	CASSRGQVVDEQYF
TRBV29-1	NA	NA	TRBJ1-1	TGCAGCGTCCTGCCTGGAGGGGCTGAAGCTTTCTTT	CSVLPGGAEAFF
TRBV5-5	NA	TRBD1	TRBJ1-5	TGTGCCAGCAGAATGGGACAGGTTCCCAATCAGCCCCAGCATTTT	CASRMGQVPNQPQHF
TRBV7-2	NA	NA	TRBJ2-3	TGTGCCAGCAGCCCAGGCCGGACGGCAGATACGCAGTATTTT	CASSPGRTADTQYF
TRBV28	NA	NA	TRBJ2-2	TGTGCCAGCAGTTTTTTACGGGAGCTTCGTAACACCGGGGAGCTGTTTTTT	CASSFLRELRNTGELFF
TRBV28	NA	TRBD1	TRBJ2-7	TGTGCCAGCAGATATACGGGACAGAGAATTTACGAGCAGTACTTC	CASRYTGQRIYEQYF
TRBV28	NA	NA	TRBJ1-1	TGTGCCAGCACCCCGGGGTCCATAGGGCTGGGTGAAGCTTTCTTT	CASTPGSIGLGEAFF
TRBV25-1	NA	NA	TRBJ1-3	TGTGCCAGCAGTGAACGGGGATACTCTGGAAACACCATATATTTT	CASSERGYSGNTIYF
TRBV19	NA	NA	TRBJ2-7	TGTGCCAGTAGTATAATTGGGGGCCCCTACGAGCAGTACTTC	CASSIIGGPYEQYF
TRBV9	NA	TRBD2	TRBJ2-7	TGTGCCAGCAGCGCCCGCTCGGGACTAGAGTTCGACGAGCAGTACTTC	CASSARSGLEFDEQYF
TRBV4-1	NA	NA	TRBJ1-3	TGCGCCAGCAGCTCCCGGGTCGGCGTCGGAAACACCATATATTTT	CASSSRVGVGNTIYF
TRBV6-2/TRBV6-3	NA	NA	TRBJ1-3	TGTGCCAGCAGTGGAGCAGGCACCATATATTTT	CASSGAGTIYF
TRBV9	NA	NA	TRBJ1-1	TGTGCCAGCAGCGCACCCCCCACCAACCCGAACACTGAAGCTTTCTTT	CASSAPPTNPNTEAFF
TRBV2	NA	NA	TRBJ1-2	TGTGCCAGTCCAAACAATCCGGGACGGGACTATGGCTACACCTTC	CASPNNPGRDYGYTF
TRBV12-1	NA	NA	TRBJ2-7	TGTGCCAGTTCCTTACGAAGCTCCTACGAGCAGTACTTC	CASSLRSSYEQYF
TRBV19	few	NA	TRBJ1-2	TGTGCCAGTAGTATATCCGTTTATGGCTACACCTTC	CASSISVYGYTF
TRBV11-3	NA	NA	TRBJ1-1	TGTGCCAGCAGCGGGAACATGAACACTGAAGCTTTCTTT	CASSGNMNTEAFF
TRBV6-5	NA	NA	TRBJ1-1	TGTGCCAGCAGTCTCTCCAGGGGTGCCACTGAAGCTTTCTTT	CASSLSRGATEAFF
TRBV3-1/TRBV3-2	NA	TRBD1	TRBJ1-1	TGTGCCAGCAGCCTAGGGACAGGGGGCACGAACACTGAAGCTTTCTTT	CASSLGTGGTNTEAFF
TRBV3-1/TRBV3-2	NA	NA	TRBJ1-2	TGTGCCAGCAGCCCCTTGGGGGGGGCGCCTGGCTACACCTTC	CASSPLGGAPGYTF
TRBV7-9	NA	NA	TRBJ1-2	TGTGCCAGCAGCTTAATAGGGGGGGATGGCTACACCTTC	CASSLIGGDGYTF
TRBV19	once	NA	TRBJ2-4	TGTGCCAGTACCCCCCAAGGGGTCAAAAACATTCAGTACTTC	CASTPQGVKNIQYF
TRBV6-6	NA	NA	TRBJ1-2	TGTGCCAGCTTCCCTCAGACAGGCACCTATGGCTACACCTTC	CASFPQTGTYGYTF
TRBV7-8	NA	NA	TRBJ1-5	TGTGCCAGCAGCTTTGACAGAAATCAGCCCCAGCATTTT	CASSFDRNQPQHF
TRBV5-1	NA	NA	TRBJ2-2	TGCGCCACCAAAAGAACAGGGAACACCGGGGAGCTGTTTTTT	CATKRTGNTGELFF